Included here is one T cell receptor (beta chain) sequence, with context. Profiled with immunoSEQ multiplex PCR; TCRdb holds only in-frame clones, not every one. The table has about 83,000 clones, about 91% seen once. This specimen belongs to a study of identifying expanded T cells in peripheral blood. The CDR3 spans 15 residues. The germline gives CDR1 SEHNR, CDR2 FQNEAQ (reference sequence). J lost 2 bases, V lost 1 base, and 5 bases had no gene match. V gene TRBV7-9 combines with J gene TRBJ2-7, with 7 bases aligning to TRBD2. This receptor was obtained from a person aged 18 to 75 in good health. Specimen: blood. The CDR3 DNA is TGTGCCAGCAGCTTAGTTGGGGGAGGGCCCTACGAGCAGTACTTC. Protein: CASSLVGGGPYEQYF.